This passage covers 26 T cell receptor beta chains from one sample sequenced in a study of cytomegalovirus exposure and HLA in healthy donors. The PCR used 60 Vbeta and 13 Jbeta primers. Method: immunoSEQ multiplex PCR; TCRdb's copy keeps in-frame clones and lacks some. The sample records about 150,000 clones, around 80% being singletons. The sample was PBMCs. All receptors come from a young man in good health and CMV-seropositive.

The genes are TRBV27 and TRBJ2-1, with a weak D call TRBD2 (6 bases). This CDR3 is 19 amino acids long. CDR1 is MNHEY and CDR2 is SMNVEV in the germline V gene (reference sequence). V was pared by 3 bases and J by 0 bases, with 21 bases between. In DNA form, the CDR3 reads TGTGCCAGCAGTTTCCGTATTCATCCTAGCGATAGCTCCTACAATGAGCAGTTCTTC. Translated: CASSFRIHPSDSSYNEQFF.

V is TRBV6-4 and J is TRBJ1-5, with 9 positions matching TRBD1. The germline V gene has CDR1 MRHNA and CDR2 SNTAGT. The V segment lost 2 bases and the J segment 7 bases; nucleotides outside the gene matches: 3. The CDR3 totals 14 residues. The CDR3 here is CASSDTDRGQPQHF. For the CDR3, the DNA is TGTGCCAGCAGTGACACGGACAGGGGACAGCCCCAGCATTTT.

The CDR3 bases are TGCAGCGTTGACAAAACTGGGCAGGGTGAGCAGTTCTTC. It specifies CSVDKTGQGEQFF. This chain connects TRBV29-1 to TRBJ2-1; D may be TRBD1 (5 bases). The CDR3 is 13 residues long. Germline CDR1 and CDR2: SQVTM and ANQGSEA. Trimming stripped 3 bases from V and 9 bases from J, with 15 bases between.

V gene TRBV19 combines with J gene TRBJ2-2; TRBD2 might be the D (6 bases). Per the germline V gene, CDR1 is LNHDA and CDR2 is SQIVND (reference sequence). The CDR3 totals 17 residues. V lost 1 base, J lost 4 bases, and 16 bases lay in between. The CDR3 protein is CASSIVGEAGRTGELFF. In DNA form, the CDR3 reads TGTGCCAGTAGTATAGTGGGTGAGGCGGGACGCACCGGGGAGCTGTTTTTT.

The chain carries TRBV2 and TRBJ2-5; a possible D gene is TRBD1 (7 bases). Trimming took 5 bases from V and 1 from J, leaving 20 bases between them. This CDR3 is 17 amino acids long. Germline loops: CDR1 SNHLY, CDR2 FYNNEI. CDR3 sequence (DNA): TGTGCCAGCAGTCGACAGGGTCCGCGGGGAATCCAAGAGACCCAGTACTTC. Translation gives CASSRQGPRGIQETQYF.

The chain recombines TRBV2 with TRBJ1-2; 10 nucleotides match TRBD1. Trimming took 7 bases from V and 4 from J; bases not matched to a gene: 6. CDR3 length: 14 residues. Germline CDR1 reads SNHLY; CDR2 reads FYNNEI. The CDR3 DNA reads as TGTGCCAGCACCTCGGGACAGGGGACCTATGGCTACACCTTC. Translation gives CASTSGQGTYGYTF. Filled out from reference TRBV2 and TRBJ1-2, the complete variable domain reads EPEVTQTPSHQVTQMGQEVILRCVPISNHLYFYWYRQILGQKVEFLVSFYNNEISEKSEIFDDQFSVERPDGSNFTLKIRSTKLEDSAMYFCASTSGQGTYGYTFGSGTRLTVV.

This sequence joins TRBV7-8 and TRBJ1-6, with D unclear. Germline lookup yields CDR1 SGHVS and CDR2 FQNEAQ. The V end lost 5 bases, the J end lost 8 bases, and 13 bases lay between the germline ends. The CDR3 sequence is 14 residues long. The CDR3 sequence is CASSPRRADSPLHF. CDR3 nucleotide sequence: TGTGCCAGCAGCCCGAGGCGGGCCGATTCACCCCTCCACTTT. The full variable domain, in which reference TRBV7-8 and TRBJ1-6 provide the parts outside the CDR3, is GAGVSQSPRYKVAKRGQDVALRCDPISGHVSLFWYQQALGQGPEFLTYFQNEAQLDKSGLPSDRFFAERPEGSVSTLKIQRTQQEDSAVYLCASSPRRADSPLHFGNGTRLTVT.

V is TRBV7-2 and J is TRBJ1-5; D gene ambiguous. This CDR3 spans 16 amino acids. Per the germline V gene, CDR1 is SGHTA and CDR2 is FQGNSA. Trimming took 5 bases from V and 0 from J, leaving 14 bases between them. CDR3 in amino acids: CASSIGGIHSNQPQHF. CDR3 DNA sequence: TGTGCCAGCAGCATCGGCGGGATCCATAGCAATCAGCCCCAGCATTTT.

The chain combines TRBV6-1 with TRBJ2-7; weak D call: TRBD1 (6 bases). CDR3 size: 13 residues. The V end was cut by 6 bases, the J end by 3 bases, with 12 bases between. Germline lookup yields CDR1 MNHNS and CDR2 SASEGT. The CDR3 loop is CASRRDNYYEQYF. For the CDR3, the DNA is TGTGCCAGCAGACGGGACAATTACTACGAGCAGTACTTC.

The chain links TRBV10-3 to TRBJ2-5; D not resolved. Germline V gene lookup returns CDR1 ENHRY and CDR2 SYGVKD. The CDR3 sequence is 13 residues long. V dropped 0 bases and J dropped 5 bases, with 7 bases sitting between them. The CDR3 here is CAISESVGETQYF. CDR3 DNA sequence: TGTGCCATCAGTGAGTCGGTCGGGGAGACCCAGTACTTC.

The table lists this clone with a few counts. The genes are TRBV6-5 and TRBJ1-1; D is perhaps TRBD1 (6 bases). This CDR3 spans 11 amino acids. The germline gives CDR1 MNHEY, CDR2 SVGAGI. The V end was cut by 5 bases, the J end by 9 bases, with 10 bases between. The chain's CDR3 is CASSIQGKAFF. DNA of the CDR3: TGTGCCAGCAGTATCCAGGGGAAAGCTTTCTTT.

The chain couples TRBV5-6 to TRBJ2-2, with TRBD2 identical over 7 bases. The CDR3 totals 14 residues. V was pared by 3 bases and J by 5 bases, with 4 bases of the junction left unmatched. Germline lookup yields CDR1 SGHDT and CDR2 YYEEEE. This chain's CDR3 is CASSSGRRTGELFF. In DNA, the CDR3 is TGTGCCAGCAGCTCCGGGAGGAGGACCGGGGAGCTGTTTTTT. The variable domain in full, completed from reference TRBV5-6 and TRBJ2-2, reads DAGVTQSPTHLIKTRGQQVTLRCSPKSGHDTVSWYQQALGQGPQFIFQYYEEEERQRGNFPDRFSGHQFPNYSSELNVNALLLGDSALYLCASSSGRRTGELFFGEGSRLTVL.

This chain's CDR3 is CASRSQGEETQYF. CDR3 DNA: TGTGCCAGCAGGTCACAGGGGGAAGAGACCCAGTACTTC. The genes are TRBV6-1 and TRBJ2-5; 8 nucleotides align to TRBD1. Germline trimming cut 6 bases from V and 3 bases from J; bases unmatched to any gene: 3. The germline CDR1 and CDR2 sequences are MNHNS and SASEGT. The CDR3 totals 13 residues.

The genes are TRBV13 and TRBJ1-5, with 7 bases that match TRBD1. The CDR3 runs 13 residues. The V segment lost 5 bases and the J segment 4 bases; nucleotides outside the gene matches: 2. Germline loops: CDR1 PRHDT, CDR2 FYEKMQ (reference sequence). The CDR3 DNA reads as TGTGCCAGCAGCACACAGGGGAATCAGCCCCAGCATTTT. This translates into CASSTQGNQPQHF.

This sequence joins TRBV19 and TRBJ2-7; 9 bases match TRBD1. J lost 1 base, V lost 7 bases, and 5 bases had no gene match. Germline lookup yields CDR1 LNHDA and CDR2 SQIVND (reference sequence). The CDR3 totals 14 residues. The CDR3 loop is CASTKGQGSYEQYF. The CDR3 DNA is TGTGCCAGTACCAAAGGACAGGGGTCCTACGAGCAGTACTTC.

In this sample, this clone turned up a few times. The chain joins TRBV7-8 to TRBJ2-5; 9 bases map to TRBD1. CDR1 is SGHVS and CDR2 is FQNEAQ in the germline V gene. The CDR3 has 14 residues. The trim removed 4 bases at V and 5 bases at J, leaving 5 bases unmatched. The CDR3 nucleotides are TGTGCCAGCAGCTACAACGACAGGGGGGAGACCCAGTACTTC. Translating gives CASSYNDRGETQYF.

This clone occurred a few times. This chain links TRBV28 with TRBJ2-1; 10 bases align to TRBD2. The junction had 8 bases not matched to a gene; V was cut back by 3 bases and J by 6 bases. CDR1 MDHEN and CDR2 SYDVKM come from the germline V gene. The CDR3 length is 16 residues. The CDR3 here is CASSFTAGGALNEQFF. The CDR3 DNA follows: TGTGCCAGCAGTTTCACAGCGGGAGGGGCCCTCAATGAGCAGTTCTTC. The full variable domain, rest sourced from reference TRBV28 and TRBJ2-1, is DVKVTQSSRYLVKRTGEKVFLECVQDMDHENMFWYRQDPGLGLRLIYFSYDVKMKEKGDIPEGYSVSREKKERFSLILESASTNQTSMYLCASSFTAGGALNEQFFGPGTRLTVL.

This chain joins TRBV28 and TRBJ2-3, with 9 bases that match TRBD2. Trimming removed 5 bases from V and 2 bases from J; junction bases left unmatched: 8. The CDR3 extends over 16 amino acids. CDR1 is MDHEN, CDR2 SYDVKM, per germline. The CDR3 region is CASSRFLAGPTDTQYF. The CDR3 DNA sequence: TGTGCCAGCAGTCGTTTTCTAGCGGGACCCACAGATACGCAGTATTTT.

The V and J genes are TRBV15 and TRBJ1-5; no clear D gene. The germline CDR1 and CDR2 sequences are LNHNV and YYDKDF (reference sequence). The CDR3 is made up of 16 amino acids. V dropped 2 bases and J dropped 0 bases, with 11 bases sitting between them. CDR3 amino acids: CATSRIGGNSNQPQHF. The CDR3 DNA sequence: TGTGCCACCAGCAGAATCGGCGGAAATAGCAATCAGCCCCAGCATTTT.

The rearrangement uses TRBV14 and TRBJ2-4; D might be TRBD1 (5 bases). The CDR3 length is 11 residues. Per germline, CDR1 SGHDN and CDR2 FVKESK. V was clipped by 0 bases and J by 11 bases, with 5 bases between them. CDR3 protein: CASSQDRVQYF. The CDR3 nucleotides read TGTGCCAGCAGCCAAGACAGGGTTCAGTACTTC. Together with reference TRBV14 and TRBJ2-4, the CDR3 gives the full variable domain: EAGVTQFPSHSVIEKGQTVTLRCDPISGHDNLYWYRRVMGKEIKFLLHFVKESKQDESGMPNNRFLAERTGGTYSTLKVQPAELEDSGVYFCASSQDRVQYFGAGTRLSVL.

This rearrangement joins TRBV7-2 to TRBJ1-2; tentatively, D is TRBD1 (6 bases). Trimming shortened V by 0 bases and J by 3 bases, and 11 bases separated the two germline ends. The CDR3 totals 15 residues. The germline V gene encodes CDR1 SGHTA and CDR2 FQGNSA. CDR3 loop: CASSLAGGVDYGYTF. CDR3 in DNA: TGTGCCAGCAGCTTAGCAGGGGGGGTTGACTATGGCTACACCTTC.

The rearrangement links TRBV2 to TRBJ1-1, with 9 bases lining up with TRBD1. Unmatched junction bases numbered 11, after V lost 8 bases and J lost 1 base. The CDR3 spans 16 residues. Germline-derived CDR1 and CDR2 are SNHLY and FYNNEI. CDR3 in amino acids: CASALGQGFSNTEAFF. The CDR3 DNA is TGTGCCAGCGCCCTCGGACAGGGGTTTTCGAACACTGAAGCTTTCTTT.

This clone appeared a few times. In nucleotides, the CDR3 is TGTGCCAGCAGTGACTCGGAGAGCCGAGGGTTCTTC. Amino acid sequence: CASSDSESRGFF. This sequence joins TRBV2 and TRBJ2-1, with D unclear. The V gene's germline CDR1 is SNHLY and CDR2 FYNNEI. With 3 bases removed from V and 15 bases from J, the gap between germline ends came to 15 bases. The CDR3 is 12 amino acids.

The chain has TRBV5-1 and TRBJ2-5; D perhaps matches TRBD2 (5 bases). Trimming left V 4 bases short and J 5 bases short, with 18 bases between. The CDR3 contains 15 residues. Germline CDR1 and CDR2: SGHRS and YFSETQ. The CDR3 sequence: CASSRHNLASETQYF. CDR3 coding DNA: TGCGCCAGCAGCCGACATAACTTAGCGAGCGAGACCCAGTACTTC.

J is TRBJ1-2 and V is TRBV9; the D is unclear. The CDR3 spans 15 residues. Germline assignment: CDR1 SGDLS and CDR2 YYNGEE. V was cut by 0 bases and J by 6 bases, with 15 bases left in between. The CDR3 DNA reads TGTGCCAGCAGCGTAGGAGGTACCTGGAGTGATGGCTACACCTTC. Amino acid sequence: CASSVGGTWSDGYTF.

This clone has only a few counts. This chain connects TRBV7-3 to TRBJ2-2; TRBD1 matches at 7 bases. Trimming cost V 3 bases and J 7 bases; bases outside gene matches: 5. There are 14 residues in the CDR3. Germline assignment: CDR1 SGHTA and CDR2 FQGTGA. CDR3 loop: CASSFQGVNGELFF. As DNA, the CDR3 is TGTGCCAGCAGCTTTCAGGGGGTAAACGGGGAGCTGTTTTTT.